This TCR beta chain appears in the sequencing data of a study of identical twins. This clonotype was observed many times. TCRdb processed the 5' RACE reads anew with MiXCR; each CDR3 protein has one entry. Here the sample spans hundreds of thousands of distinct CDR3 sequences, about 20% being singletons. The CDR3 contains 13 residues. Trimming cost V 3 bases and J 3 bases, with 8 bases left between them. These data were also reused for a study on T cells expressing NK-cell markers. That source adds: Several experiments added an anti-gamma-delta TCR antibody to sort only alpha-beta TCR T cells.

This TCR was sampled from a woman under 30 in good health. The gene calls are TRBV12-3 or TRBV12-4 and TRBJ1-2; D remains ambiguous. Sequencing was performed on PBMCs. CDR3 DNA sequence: TGTGCCAGCAGTTTTGGTGGCTACTATGGCTACACCTTC. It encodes CASSFGGYYGYTF.